This T cell receptor beta chain was sequenced during a study of blood T cell repertoires in COVID-19. Overall study context: The cDNA or gDNA used as material had been derived from T cells, B-cell-depleted T cells, or PBMCs.

V gave up 5 bases and J gave up 1 base, with 11 bases separating them. The CDR3 spans 15 residues. CDR1 and CDR2 (germline): SGHVS, FNYEAQ. Method: immunoSEQ multiplex PCR; TCRdb's copy keeps in-frame clones and lacks some. The table records about 50,000 clones, roughly 85% of them present only once. This clone was detected only a few times. The source is a man in his sixties or seventies with acute or convalescent COVID-19. The rearrangement uses TRBV7-6 and TRBJ2-2, with D maybe TRBD1 (5 bases). Material: peripheral blood. The CDR3 bases are TGTGCCAGCAGCCGCAGGGTCTTGAACACCGGGGAGCTGTTTTTT. Translating it yields CASSRRVLNTGELFF. The whole variable domain, remainder taken from reference TRBV7-6 and TRBJ2-2, is GAGVSQSPRYKVTKRGQDVALRCDPISGHVSLYWYRQALGQGPEFLTYFNYEAQQDKSGLPNDRFSAERPEGSISTLTIQRTEQRDSAMYRCASSRRVLNTGELFFGEGSRLTVL.